Shown below are 5 T cell receptor beta chains from a single sample sequenced in a study of PD-L1 blockade in urothelial cancer. Measured with immunoSEQ multiplex PCR; TCRdb has only the in-frame clones, and not every one. Among about 51,000 clones listed, approximately 83% were seen once. Source: PBMCs, taken around atezolizumab (anti-PD-L1) treatment. Receptors were obtained from a man in his sixties with urothelial cancer.

The chain recombines TRBV7-9 with TRBJ2-3; 9 bases match TRBD2. CDR1 and CDR2 from the germline V gene are SEHNR and FQNEAQ (reference sequence). V dropped 4 bases and J dropped 2; count of bases not matched to a gene: 10. This CDR3 region has 17 residues. CDR3 in DNA: TGTGCCAGCAGCTCCCTTCTTAGCGGGGGTCTCACAGATACGCAGTATTTT. Its protein is CASSSLLSGGLTDTQYF.

This chain connects TRBV11-3 to TRBJ2-5, with 11 bases identical to TRBD1. The CDR3 is 14 amino acids. CDR1 is SGHNT and CDR2 is YENEEA in the germline V gene. Trimming took 5 bases from V and 4 from J; bases not matched to a gene: 3. The CDR3: CASSRDRGIETQYF. The CDR3, as DNA: TGTGCCAGCAGCCGGGACAGGGGGATAGAGACCCAGTACTTC.

This chain links TRBV27 with TRBJ1-4, with D tentatively TRBD1 (6 bases). Per germline, CDR1 MNHEY and CDR2 SMNVEV (reference sequence). CDR3 length equals 14 residues. V lost 3 bases, J lost 4 bases, and 9 bases lay in between. DNA for the CDR3: TGTGCCAGCAGTTTCAGGGGAAATAATGAAAAACTGTTTTTT. Translation: CASSFRGNNEKLFF.

The rearrangement links TRBV11-2 to TRBJ1-2; D gene uncertain. Germline values: CDR1 SGHAT, CDR2 FQNNGV. This CDR3 region has 13 residues. Trimming cost V 2 bases and J 2 bases, with 6 bases left between them. CDR3 region: CASSLQANYGYTF. The CDR3 DNA is TGTGCCAGCAGCTTACAGGCGAACTATGGCTACACCTTC.

The chain links TRBV5-4 to TRBJ2-3; 12 nucleotides line up with TRBD2. Looked up from germline, CDR1 is SGHNT and CDR2 is YYREEE (reference sequence). V was pared by 4 bases and J by 2 bases, with 2 bases of the junction left unmatched. This CDR3 comprises 15 residues. CDR3 sequence reads: CASSRTSGDTDTQYF. Written as DNA, the CDR3 is TGTGCCAGCAGCAGGACTAGCGGGGACACAGATACGCAGTATTTT.